This TCR beta chain was captured in a study of blood T cell repertoires in COVID-19. Study-level background: T cells, B-cell-depleted T cells, or PBMCs supplied cDNA or gDNA.

Assay used: immunoSEQ multiplex PCR; TCRdb lists only in-frame clones, some missing. The sample lists about 120,000 clones; around nine tenths were seen once. J gave up 8 bases and V 3 bases, and 11 bases lay outside the gene matches. Germline values: CDR1 WSHSY, CDR2 SAAADI. The CDR3 covers 15 residues. What was sequenced was peripheral blood. This rearrangement joins TRBV10-2 to TRBJ1-2; 8 positions match TRBD1. The receptor's source is a woman aged 45-59 years with acute or convalescent COVID-19. CDR3 sequence: CASSETLQGAGGYTF. The CDR3 DNA follows: TGCGCCAGCAGTGAAACTCTGCAGGGGGCGGGCGGCTACACCTTC.